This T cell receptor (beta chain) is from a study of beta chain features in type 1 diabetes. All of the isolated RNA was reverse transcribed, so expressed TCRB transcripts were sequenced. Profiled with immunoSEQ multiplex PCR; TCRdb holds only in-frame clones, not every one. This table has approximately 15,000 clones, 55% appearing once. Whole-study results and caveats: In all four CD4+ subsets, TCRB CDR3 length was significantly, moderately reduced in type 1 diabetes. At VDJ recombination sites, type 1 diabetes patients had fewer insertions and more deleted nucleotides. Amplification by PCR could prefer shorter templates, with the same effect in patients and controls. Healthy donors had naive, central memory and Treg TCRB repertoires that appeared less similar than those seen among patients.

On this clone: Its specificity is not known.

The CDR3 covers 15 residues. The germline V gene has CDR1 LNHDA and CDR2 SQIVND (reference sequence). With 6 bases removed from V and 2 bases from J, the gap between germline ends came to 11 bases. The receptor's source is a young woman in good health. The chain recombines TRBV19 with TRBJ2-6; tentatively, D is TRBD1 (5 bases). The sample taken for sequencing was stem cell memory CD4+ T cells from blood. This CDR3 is CASSHSGPGANVLTF. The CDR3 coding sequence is TGTGCCAGTAGCCACTCAGGGCCTGGGGCCAACGTCCTGACTTTC.